The 29 T cell receptor beta chains reported below all come from one sample, sequenced in a study of T cells in Graves' hyperthyroidism and ophthalmopathy. RNA transcripts yielded amplified TCR beta CDR3 regions. HTBI primers were the set used in a first-round RT-PCR of the TCR CDR3. TCRdb reprocessed the multiplex PCR reads via MiXCR and lists one record per CDR3 protein. The sample holds over 650,000 distinct CDR3 sequences, 16% seen once. Sequencing was performed on blood. The source of these receptors is a man aged 18 to 30 with Graves' hyperthyroidism.

This clonotype showed up many times. This chain connects TRBV7-8 to TRBJ1-4; no firm D call. The ends were cut back, 4 bases at V and 8 bases at J, with 17 bases in the middle. The CDR3 loop spans 15 amino acids. Germline values: CDR1 SGHVS, CDR2 FQNEAQ. Here the CDR3 reads CASSSTESRLEKLFF. As DNA, the CDR3 is TGTGCCAGCAGCTCCACAGAGTCGCGATTGGAAAAACTGTTTTTT.

This clonotype appeared a few times. The chain carries TRBV7-9 and TRBJ1-5; D is undetermined. The V gene lost 8 bases and the J gene lost 4 bases, with 18 bases spanning the gap. Per the germline V gene, CDR1 is SEHNR and CDR2 is FQNEAQ (reference sequence). The CDR3 runs to 15 residues. The CDR3 protein is CASGPIGQSNQPQHF. The CDR3, as DNA: TGTGCCAGCGGTCCTATAGGGCAGTCTAATCAGCCCCAGCATTTT.

This clonotype has just one count. This rearrangement joins TRBV9 to TRBJ2-1; D remains ambiguous. There are 17 residues in the CDR3. Per germline, CDR1 SGDLS and CDR2 YYNGEE. Trimming removed 0 bases at V and 0 bases at J, with 13 bases between. CDR3 in DNA: TGTGCCAGCAGCGTAGGGCCAGCACAGAGCTCCTACAATGAGCAGTTCTTC. Its translation: CASSVGPAQSSYNEQFF.

This clonotype was found many times. The chain has TRBV2 and TRBJ1-1; no reliable D call. This CDR3 has 11 residues. Germline V gene data show CDR1 as SNHLY and CDR2 as FYNNEI. V was pared by 6 bases and J by 8 bases, with 10 bases between. Written as DNA, the CDR3 is TGTGCCAGCAGCCGACCCCAGGAAGCTTTCTTT. Amino acid sequence: CASSRPQEAFF.

The chain joins TRBV9 to TRBJ1-1, with D perhaps TRBD1 (5 bases). This CDR3 contains 13 residues. Germline values: CDR1 SGDLS, CDR2 YYNGEE. The V end lost 4 bases, the J end lost 8 bases, and 15 bases lay between the germline ends. This chain's CDR3 is CASSPHTGGEAFF. CDR3 DNA sequence: TGTGCCAGCAGCCCCCACACCGGGGGGGAAGCTTTCTTT.

This clonotype was observed many times. The V call is TRBV28, the J call TRBJ2-3; 8 bases align to TRBD2. The CDR3 has 16 amino acids. Per the germline V gene, CDR1 is MDHEN and CDR2 is SYDVKM. J gave up 3 bases and V 4 bases, and 9 bases lay outside the gene matches. The CDR3 sequence: CASSSLPGGITDTQYF. The CDR3 nucleotides are TGTGCCAGCAGTTCGCTACCGGGAGGGATTACAGATACGCAGTATTTT.

This clonotype was seen ten or more times. The rearrangement uses TRBV5-1 and TRBJ1-1, with D possibly TRBD1 on 6 matching bases. The CDR3 has 14 amino acids. Germline V CDR1 and CDR2: SGHRS, YFSETQ. Deletions cut 4 bases from V and 4 bases from J, with 14 bases between. The CDR3 loop reads CASSNRVGGTEAFF. CDR3 nucleotide sequence: TGCGCCAGCAGCAACAGGGTGGGCGGCACTGAAGCTTTCTTT.

The chain joins TRBV6-2 or TRBV6-3 to TRBJ2-7, with D perhaps TRBD2 (6 bases). Germline V gene sequence: CDR1 MNHEY, CDR2 SVGEGT. Trimming cost V 6 bases and J 9 bases, with 18 bases left between them. This CDR3 comprises 13 residues. DNA of the CDR3: TGTGCCAGCAGCCCTCTTCTGGGAGGTCCGCAGTACTTC. Translating it yields CASSPLLGGPQYF.

The chain employs TRBV6-9 and TRBJ2-2, with D possibly matching TRBD1 (5 bases). The CDR3 covers 12 residues. The germline V gene has CDR1 MNHGY and CDR2 SVAAGI. Trimming pared 3 bases from V and 15 bases from J, leaving 14 bases between. CDR3 sequence: CASSYPDTKVFF. In DNA, the CDR3 is TGTGCCAGCAGTTACCCGGACACGAAGGTGTTTTTT.

This clonotype was counted at least ten times. The V call is TRBV12-3 or TRBV12-4, the J call TRBJ2-1, with 8 bases fitting TRBD2. Losses at the gene ends were 2 bases for V and 2 bases for J; bases not matched to a gene: 5. This CDR3 is 16 amino acids long. In DNA, the CDR3 is TGTGCCAGCAGTTTATCGCTAGCGGGCCCCTACAATGAGCAGTTCTTC. It is translated as CASSLSLAGPYNEQFF.

This chain uses TRBV20-1 with TRBJ2-1; D is unresolved. In germline, CDR1 is DFQATT, CDR2 SNEGSKA (reference sequence). This CDR3 has 14 amino acids. V gave up 0 bases and J gave up 4 bases, with 10 bases separating them. In DNA form, the CDR3 reads TGCAGTGCTAGAGAGACCCTAGGGTACAATGAGCAGTTCTTC. This sequence encodes CSARETLGYNEQFF.

This clonotype has only a few counts. The V and J genes are TRBV5-6 and TRBJ1-5; 9 positions match TRBD1. V lost 4 bases to trimming and J lost 7 bases; unmatched junction nucleotides: 9. CDR3 length: 15 residues. In germline, CDR1 is SGHDT, CDR2 YYEEEE. The CDR3 is CASSQADRGGQPQHF. CDR3 in DNA: TGTGCCAGCAGCCAGGCGGACAGGGGAGGGCAGCCCCAGCATTTT.

This clonotype appeared many times. This chain connects TRBV6-6 to TRBJ2-3, with 7 bases matching TRBD2. V was clipped by 0 bases and J by 4 bases; unmatched bases: 13. The length of the CDR3 is 18 residues. In germline, CDR1 is MNHNY, CDR2 SVGAGI (reference sequence). The chain's CDR3 is CASSYSRGWAGVPDTQYF. In DNA, the CDR3 is TGTGCCAGCAGTTACTCGAGAGGGTGGGCGGGAGTACCAGATACGCAGTATTTT.

Here the CDR3 reads CASSTGTGDIYGYTF. CDR3 DNA: TGTGCCAGTAGTACGGGGACAGGGGATATCTATGGCTACACCTTC. The chain links TRBV19 to TRBJ1-2, with TRBD1 identical over 10 bases. The V and J ends lost 4 bases and 4 bases, in that order; junction bases with no gene match: 6. This CDR3 spans 15 amino acids. Germline V gene sequence: CDR1 LNHDA, CDR2 SQIVND (reference sequence).

The chain links TRBV28 to TRBJ2-3; perhaps TRBD2 as D (6 bases). V was pared by 6 bases and J by 0 bases, with 13 bases between. CDR1 and CDR2 (germline): MDHEN, SYDVKM. The CDR3 contains 15 residues. CDR3 in DNA: TGTGCCAGCAGGCCCTACAGCGGGAGCACAGATACGCAGTATTTT. Translated: CASRPYSGSTDTQYF.

A few counts support this clonotype. This rearrangement joins TRBV29-1 to TRBJ1-2; D is undetermined. Per germline, CDR1 SQVTM and CDR2 ANQGSEA. The CDR3 sequence is 12 residues long. The ends were cut back, 6 bases at V and 0 bases at J, with 8 bases in the middle. CDR3 region: CSVRAANYGYTF. DNA of the CDR3: TGCAGCGTCAGAGCAGCTAACTATGGCTACACCTTC.

There are many counts of this clonotype. The chain has TRBV15 and TRBJ2-3, with TRBD2 matching 11 bases. Per the germline V gene, CDR1 is LNHNV and CDR2 is YYDKDF (reference sequence). CDR3 size: 15 residues. J was trimmed by 6 bases and V by 3 bases; bases with no gene match: 5. The CDR3 loop reads CATSSSGRAYDTQYF. The CDR3 nucleotides are TGTGCCACCAGCAGTAGCGGGAGGGCATATGATACGCAGTATTTT.

This clonotype was seen repeatedly, ten times or more. The genes are TRBV3-1 and TRBJ2-1, with TRBD2 matching 7 bases. Germline CDR1 and CDR2: LGHDT and YNNKEL (reference sequence). The ends lost 4 bases at V and 8 bases at J; junction bases unmatched: 5. CDR3 length: 13 residues. The CDR3 coding sequence is TGTGCCAGCAGCCTCCTTGCGGGAGATGAGCAGTTCTTC. It specifies CASSLLAGDEQFF.

The table lists this clonotype with many counts. The junction differs from germline at one of its ends, possibly a read error. The chain is built from TRBV10-3 and TRBJ2-4; 7 nucleotides match TRBD1. CDR1 and CDR2 from the germline V gene are ENHRY and SYGVKD. The CDR3 extends over 13 amino acids. The CDR3 nucleotides are TGTGCCATTAGTGGGACAGACAAAAACATTCAGTACTTC. Protein: CAISGTDKNIQYF.

The chain joins TRBV19 to TRBJ2-5, with D perhaps matching TRBD2 (6 bases). Germline V CDR1 and CDR2: LNHDA, SQIVND (reference sequence). This CDR3 has 14 amino acids. V lost 7 bases, J lost 1 base, and 13 bases lay in between. CDR3 residues: CASTAHGGQETQYF. The CDR3 DNA follows: TGTGCCAGTACCGCCCACGGGGGCCAAGAGACCCAGTACTTC.

The chain joins TRBV6-2 or TRBV6-3 to TRBJ1-1; TRBD1 matches at 11 bases. The germline V gene encodes CDR1 MNHEY and CDR2 SVGEGT. Trimming at V came to 6 bases and at J to 5 bases, leaving 8 bases not matched to a gene. The CDR3 totals 15 residues. In DNA form, the CDR3 reads TGTGCCAGCAGCAGACCGGGACAGGGGGTTACTGAAGCTTTCTTT. Translated, it gives CASSRPGQGVTEAFF.

This clonotype was picked up many times. The rearrangement links TRBV5-5 to TRBJ2-7; the match to TRBD1 covers 9 bases. The CDR3 sequence is 14 residues long. Germline V CDR1 and CDR2: SGHKS, YYEKEE (reference sequence). V lost 4 bases to trimming and J lost 4 bases; unmatched junction nucleotides: 6. The CDR3 reads CASSNGQGQYEQYF. The DNA of the CDR3 is TGTGCCAGCAGCAACGGACAGGGGCAGTACGAGCAGTACTTC.

The CDR3 loop reads CSALIGYSYNSPLHF. CDR3 bases: TGCAGTGCCCTCATAGGTTACTCCTATAATTCACCCCTCCACTTT. The V and J genes are TRBV20-1 and TRBJ1-6; D is unresolved. The CDR3 is 15 residues long. Germline lookup yields CDR1 DFQATT and CDR2 SNEGSKA (reference sequence). V lost 6 bases and J 0 bases, leaving 12 bases between the germline ends.

This clonotype showed up just a few times. The chain carries TRBV27 and TRBJ2-7; D not resolved. The CDR3 contains 12 residues. The germline V and J ends were trimmed by 4 bases and 6 bases, with 10 bases remaining between them. Per germline, CDR1 MNHEY and CDR2 SMNVEV (reference sequence). This chain's CDR3 is CASSYIGGEQYF. CDR3 DNA: TGTGCCAGCAGTTATATCGGCGGCGAGCAGTACTTC.

The rearrangement uses TRBV6-2 or TRBV6-3 and TRBJ2-2, with a possible D match to TRBD1 (6 bases). V was pared by 2 bases and J by 4 bases, with 14 bases between. CDR3 size: 16 residues. CDR1 is MNHEY, CDR2 SVGEGT, per germline. CDR3 nucleotides: TGTGCCAGCAGTTACGAAGGACAGTTATCCACCGGGGAGCTGTTTTTT. The encoded protein is CASSYEGQLSTGELFF.

There are many counts of this clonotype. The chain recombines TRBV11-1 with TRBJ2-5; maybe TRBD1 (5 bases). CDR3 length: 17 amino acids. Looked up from germline, CDR1 is SGHAT and CDR2 is FQDESV (reference sequence). Trimming left V 1 base short and J 4 bases short, with 19 bases between. In nucleotides, the CDR3 is TGTGCCAGCAGCTTAGAAAGTGGGGCCCGTACCGGAGAGACCCAGTACTTC. Its protein is CASSLESGARTGETQYF.

This clonotype was detected a few times. CDR3 bases: TGTGCCACCTGGCTAGCGGGAGCCACCGGGGAGCTGTTTTTT. The encoded protein is CATWLAGATGELFF. The chain combines TRBV24-1 with TRBJ2-2, with 10 bases identical to TRBD2. Germline trimming cut 9 bases from V and 4 bases from J; bases unmatched to any gene: 4. Germline CDR1 is KGHDR and CDR2 is SFDVKD. This CDR3 comprises 14 residues.

This clonotype was counted ten times or more. The gene calls are TRBV2 and TRBJ2-1, with a weak D call TRBD2 (5 bases). CDR1 and CDR2 (germline): SNHLY, FYNNEI. CDR3 length equals 14 residues. V was shortened by 1 base and J by 6 bases, with 10 bases between the two germline ends. CDR3 sequence (DNA): TGTGCCAGCAGTGAAGTGGGAGTTTCCAATGAGCAGTTCTTC. Its protein product is CASSEVGVSNEQFF.

This clonotype showed up many times. The V gene is TRBV6-1, the J gene TRBJ2-7; TRBD2 might be the D (7 bases). V dropped 7 bases and J dropped 7 bases, with 23 bases sitting between them. The germline CDR1 and CDR2 sequences are MNHNS and SASEGT. The CDR3 consists of 15 residues. CDR3 DNA sequence: TGTGCCAGCACCGACGGGGGGACATTGTCTTGGGAGCAGTACTTC. It codes for CASTDGGTLSWEQYF.